The 13 T cell receptor beta chains given below trace back to one sample, sequenced in a study of regulatory T cells in long-lasting Graves disease. TCR beta libraries were built with iRepertoire HTBI primers and Arm-PCR of CDR3 regions. TCRdb re-called the multiplex PCR reads through MiXCR, storing one row per CDR3 protein. The sample contains about 320,000 distinct CDR3 sequences, 15% to 20% of which appear only once. Stated time point: newly diagnosed GD, antithyroid drugs for less than 3 months. The TCR library was prepared using RNA isolated from PBMCs. The sample consisted of peripheral blood mononuclear cells (PBMCs), taken at new diagnosis, from a patient treated with antithyroid drugs. The source of these receptors is a female donor with Graves disease.

A few counts support this clonotype. This rearrangement joins TRBV24-1 to TRBJ2-3; 9 bases fit TRBD1. CDR1 is KGHDR, CDR2 SFDVKD, per germline. This CDR3 has 14 amino acids. The ends lost 12 bases at V and 2 bases at J; junction bases unmatched: 8. DNA of the CDR3: TGTGCCTCAAGGGGGGACAGGGACACAGATACGCAGTATTTT. It specifies CASRGDRDTDTQYF.

This clonotype came up a few times. The J gene is TRBJ1-2, the V gene TRBV5-1, with TRBD1 matching 8 bases. CDR3 size: 15 residues. Germline-derived CDR1 and CDR2 are SGHRS and YFSETQ. J was trimmed by 3 bases and V by 4 bases; bases with no gene match: 8. The CDR3 bases are TGCGCCAGCAGCCTTCAGACAGGGGCCGACTATGGCTACACCTTC. Translation: CASSLQTGADYGYTF. The complete variable domain, with remaining parts taken from reference TRBV5-1 and TRBJ1-2, reads KAGVTQTPRYLIKTRGQQVTLSCSPISGHRSVSWYQQTPGQGLQFLFEYFSETQRNKGNFPGRFSGRQFSNSRSEMNVSTLELGDSALYLCASSLQTGADYGYTFGSGTRLTVV.

This clonotype was found many times. The gene calls are TRBV6-5 and TRBJ2-7; perhaps TRBD2 as D (5 bases). Germline CDR1 is MNHEY and CDR2 is SVGAGI. V was pared by 2 bases and J by 0 bases, with 11 bases between. The CDR3 is 15 amino acids. The CDR3 nucleotides read TGTGCCAGCAGTTACATAGCGCAGAGCTCCTACGAGCAGTACTTC. Its protein product is CASSYIAQSSYEQYF.

To note about this clonotype: A far larger clone is one nucleotide away, so this likely arose from a read error. The V and J genes are TRBV11-3 and TRBJ2-7; 7 bases match TRBD2. Per germline, CDR1 SGHNT and CDR2 YENEEA. The junction had 15 bases not matched to a gene; V was cut back by 5 bases and J by 5 bases. The CDR3 is 16 residues long. CDR3: CASSLARLAVVDEQYF. The CDR3, as DNA: TGTGCCAGCAGCCTCGCCCGACTAGCAGTGGTCGACGAGCAGTACTTC.

The V gene is TRBV6-2 or TRBV6-3, the J gene TRBJ2-1; 9 positions match TRBD2. The ends lost 10 bases at V and 7 bases at J; junction bases unmatched: 11. This CDR3 comprises 14 residues. Germline assignment: CDR1 MNHEY and CDR2 SVGEGT. The CDR3, as DNA: TGTGCCACCCTTCTAGCGGGGATCTATAATGAGCAGTTCTTC. Protein: CATLLAGIYNEQFF.

At least ten counts were recorded for this clonotype. This rearrangement joins TRBV20-1 to TRBJ1-6, with TRBD1 as a possible D gene (6 bases). Trimming left V 0 bases short and J 3 bases short, with 9 bases between. This CDR3 is built from 15 residues. Germline-derived CDR1 and CDR2 are DFQATT and SNEGSKA (reference sequence). CDR3 in amino acids: CSARDQGHYNSPLHF. The CDR3 DNA follows: TGCAGTGCTAGAGATCAGGGGCACTATAATTCACCCCTCCACTTT.

This clonotype was observed many times. The gene calls are TRBV20-1 and TRBJ2-1; D call uncertain. This CDR3 is built from 14 residues. The V gene's germline CDR1 is DFQATT and CDR2 SNEGSKA (reference sequence). Trimming removed 5 bases from V and 8 bases from J, with 19 bases in between. The CDR3 loop is CSAGRSTVEHEQFF. For the CDR3, the DNA is TGCAGTGCTGGTCGCTCCACAGTAGAGCATGAGCAGTTCTTC.

The V call is TRBV6-2 or TRBV6-3, the J call TRBJ2-1, with D unresolved. Germline CDR1 and CDR2: MNHEY and SVGEGT. With 6 bases removed from V and 0 bases from J, the gap between germline ends came to 12 bases. This CDR3 is built from 15 residues. In DNA form, the CDR3 reads TGTGCCAGCAGATACCCCGGAGACTCCTACAATGAGCAGTTCTTC. Amino acids: CASRYPGDSYNEQFF.

This clonotype showed up many times. The rearrangement joins TRBV16 to TRBJ2-1; 8 nucleotides line up with TRBD2. The germline V gene encodes CDR1 KGHSY and CDR2 FQNENV. The CDR3 spans 16 residues. V gave up 4 bases and J gave up 5 bases; unmatched junction bases: 10. The CDR3 nucleotides are TGTGCCAGCAGCCCTACGGGGGTAGCGGGGCACAATGAGCAGTTCTTC. Amino acid sequence: CASSPTGVAGHNEQFF.

This clonotype was recorded many times. V usage is TRBV12-3 or TRBV12-4 and J usage is TRBJ1-6; D perhaps matches TRBD1 (5 bases). Trimming removed 6 bases from V and 7 bases from J, with 13 bases in between. The CDR3 has 14 residues. DNA of the CDR3: TGTGCCAGCAGGCGGGACCCTGGAAATTCACCCCTCCACTTT. This sequence encodes CASRRDPGNSPLHF.

This clonotype was detected a few times. A read error may produce the germline difference seen at one junction end. This chain's CDR3 is CAWEPAGGERYF. CDR3 DNA: TGTGCCTGGGAGCCCGCAGGCGGCGAGCGGTACTTC. This chain links TRBV30 with TRBJ2-7; D is unresolved. Looked up from germline, CDR1 is GTSNPN and CDR2 is SVGIG (reference sequence). This CDR3 spans 12 amino acids.

This clonotype has ten or more counts. V gene TRBV27 combines with J gene TRBJ2-1, with D unclear. The CDR3 extends over 11 amino acids. The germline V and J ends were trimmed by 8 bases and 9 bases, with 11 bases remaining between them. Germline V lookup: CDR1 MNHEY, CDR2 SMNVEV (reference sequence). The CDR3 nucleotides are TGTGCCAGCGGCTTATCGGTTGAGCAGTTCTTC. Its protein product is CASGLSVEQFF.

Many counts were recorded for this clonotype. The chain joins TRBV19 to TRBJ2-1; 9 positions agree with TRBD2. J was trimmed by 9 bases and V by 6 bases; bases with no gene match: 12. CDR3 length: 15 amino acids. Per germline, CDR1 LNHDA and CDR2 SQIVND (reference sequence). CDR3 in amino acids: CASSPGAGGGGEQFF. CDR3 nucleotides: TGTGCCAGTAGCCCGGGAGCGGGAGGAGGGGGTGAGCAGTTCTTC.